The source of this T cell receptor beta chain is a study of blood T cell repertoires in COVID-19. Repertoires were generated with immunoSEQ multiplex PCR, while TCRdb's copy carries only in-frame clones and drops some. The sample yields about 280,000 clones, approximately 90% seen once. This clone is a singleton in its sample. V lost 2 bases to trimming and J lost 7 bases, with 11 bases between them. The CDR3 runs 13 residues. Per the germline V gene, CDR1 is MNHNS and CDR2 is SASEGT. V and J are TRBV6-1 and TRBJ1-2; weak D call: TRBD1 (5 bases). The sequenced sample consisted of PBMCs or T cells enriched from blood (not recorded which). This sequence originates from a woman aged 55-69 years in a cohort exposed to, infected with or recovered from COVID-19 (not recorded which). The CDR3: CASSEWGSSGYTF. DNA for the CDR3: TGTGCCAGCAGTGAATGGGGCAGTAGTGGCTACACCTTC.